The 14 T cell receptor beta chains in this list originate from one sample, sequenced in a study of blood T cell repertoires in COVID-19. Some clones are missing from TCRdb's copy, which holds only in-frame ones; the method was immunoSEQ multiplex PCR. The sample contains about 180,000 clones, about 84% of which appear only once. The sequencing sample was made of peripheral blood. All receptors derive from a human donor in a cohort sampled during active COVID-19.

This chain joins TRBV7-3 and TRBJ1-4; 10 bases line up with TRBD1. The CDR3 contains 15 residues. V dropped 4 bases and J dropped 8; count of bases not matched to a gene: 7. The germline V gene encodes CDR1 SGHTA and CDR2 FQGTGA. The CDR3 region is CASSSRQGAREKLFF. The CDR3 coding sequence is TGTGCCAGCAGCTCCAGACAGGGGGCTCGGGAAAAACTGTTTTTT.

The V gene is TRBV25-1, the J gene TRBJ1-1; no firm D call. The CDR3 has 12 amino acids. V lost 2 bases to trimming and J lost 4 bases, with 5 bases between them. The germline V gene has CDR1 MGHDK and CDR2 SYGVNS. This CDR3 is CASSEVATEAFF. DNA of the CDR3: TGTGCCAGCAGTGAAGTGGCCACTGAAGCTTTCTTT.

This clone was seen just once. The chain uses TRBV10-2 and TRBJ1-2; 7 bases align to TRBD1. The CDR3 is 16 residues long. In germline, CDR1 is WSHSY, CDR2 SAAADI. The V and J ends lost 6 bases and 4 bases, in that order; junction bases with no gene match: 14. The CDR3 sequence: CASREVGRDSLYGYTF. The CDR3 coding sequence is TGCGCCAGCAGGGAAGTAGGTCGGGACAGCCTCTATGGCTACACCTTC.

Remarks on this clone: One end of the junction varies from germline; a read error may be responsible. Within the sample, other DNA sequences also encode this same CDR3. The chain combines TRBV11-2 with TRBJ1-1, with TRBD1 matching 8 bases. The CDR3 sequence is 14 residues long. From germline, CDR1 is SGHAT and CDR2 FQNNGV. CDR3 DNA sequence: TGTGCCAGCAGCTTAGGGACAGGGAGCGCTGAAGCTTTTTTT. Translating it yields CASSLGTGSAEAFF.

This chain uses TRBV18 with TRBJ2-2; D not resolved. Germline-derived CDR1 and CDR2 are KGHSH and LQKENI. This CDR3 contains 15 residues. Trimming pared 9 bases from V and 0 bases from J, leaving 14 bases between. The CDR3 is CASPLSLANTGELFF. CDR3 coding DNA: TGTGCCAGTCCCCTAAGTCTCGCGAACACCGGGGAGCTGTTTTTT.

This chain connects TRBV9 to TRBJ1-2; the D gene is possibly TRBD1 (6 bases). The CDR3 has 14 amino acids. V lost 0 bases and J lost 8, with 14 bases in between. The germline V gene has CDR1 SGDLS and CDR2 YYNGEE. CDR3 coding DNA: TGTGCCAGCAGCGTAGCGATGGACAGTCGGGGCTACACCTTC. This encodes CASSVAMDSRGYTF.

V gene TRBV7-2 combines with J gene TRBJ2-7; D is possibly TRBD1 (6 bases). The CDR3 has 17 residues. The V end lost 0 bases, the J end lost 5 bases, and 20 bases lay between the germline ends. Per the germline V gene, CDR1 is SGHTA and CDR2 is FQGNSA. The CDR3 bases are TGTGCCAGCAGCTTAGCGCTGGGGATCCAGGGGTACCACGAGCAGTACTTC. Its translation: CASSLALGIQGYHEQYF.

The CDR3 reads CASSYNGGDNEQFF. The CDR3 DNA is TGTGCCAGCAGTTACAACGGGGGGGACAATGAGCAGTTCTTC. This chain connects TRBV6-5 to TRBJ2-1; 8 bases are shared with TRBD2. This CDR3 has 14 residues. V dropped 2 bases and J dropped 5; count of bases not matched to a gene: 2. Looked up from germline, CDR1 is MNHEY and CDR2 is SVGAGI.

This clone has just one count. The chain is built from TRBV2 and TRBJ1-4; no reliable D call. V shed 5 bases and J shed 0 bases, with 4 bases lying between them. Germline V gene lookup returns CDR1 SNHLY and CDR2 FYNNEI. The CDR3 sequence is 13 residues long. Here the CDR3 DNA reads TGTGCCAGCAGTTACACAACTAATGAAAAACTGTTTTTT. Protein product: CASSYTTNEKLFF. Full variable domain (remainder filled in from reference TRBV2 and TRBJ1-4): EPEVTQTPSHQVTQMGQEVILRCVPISNHLYFYWYRQILGQKVEFLVSFYNNEISEKSEIFDDQFSVERPDGSNFTLKIRSTKLEDSAMYFCASSYTTNEKLFFGSGTQLSVL.

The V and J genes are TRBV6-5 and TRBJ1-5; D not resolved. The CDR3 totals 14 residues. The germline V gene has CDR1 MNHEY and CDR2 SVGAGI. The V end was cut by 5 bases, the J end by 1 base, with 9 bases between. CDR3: CASSISPSNQPQHF. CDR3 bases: TGTGCCAGCAGTATAAGCCCGAGCAATCAGCCCCAGCATTTT.

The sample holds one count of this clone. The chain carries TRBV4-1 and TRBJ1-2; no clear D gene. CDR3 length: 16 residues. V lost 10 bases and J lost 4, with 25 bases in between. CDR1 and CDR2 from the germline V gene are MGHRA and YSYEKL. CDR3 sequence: CATRPEEVLDTYGYTF. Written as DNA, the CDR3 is TGCGCCACCCGACCGGAGGAGGTTCTCGATACCTATGGCTACACCTTC.

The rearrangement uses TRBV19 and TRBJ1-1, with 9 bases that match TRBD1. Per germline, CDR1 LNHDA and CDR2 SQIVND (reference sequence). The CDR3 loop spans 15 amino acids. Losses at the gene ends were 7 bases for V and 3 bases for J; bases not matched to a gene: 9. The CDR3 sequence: CASTPAQGAYTEAFF. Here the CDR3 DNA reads TGTGCCAGTACCCCGGCACAGGGGGCATACACTGAAGCTTTCTTT.

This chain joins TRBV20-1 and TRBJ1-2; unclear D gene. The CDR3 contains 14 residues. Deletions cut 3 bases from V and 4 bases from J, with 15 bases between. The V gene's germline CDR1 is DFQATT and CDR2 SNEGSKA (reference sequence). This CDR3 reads CSASSSGEVYGYTF. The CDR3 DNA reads TGCAGTGCTAGTTCTTCTGGGGAGGTCTATGGCTACACCTTC.

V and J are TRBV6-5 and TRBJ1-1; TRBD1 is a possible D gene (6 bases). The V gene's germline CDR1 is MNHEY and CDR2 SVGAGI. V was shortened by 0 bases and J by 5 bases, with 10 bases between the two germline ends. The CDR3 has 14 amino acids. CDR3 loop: CASSYSRGLTEAFF. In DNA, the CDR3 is TGTGCCAGCAGTTACTCCAGGGGCTTAACTGAAGCTTTCTTT.